This T cell receptor beta chain was sequenced during a study of blood T cell repertoires in COVID-19. As for the study in general: Specimens from acute and convalescent COVID-19 originated in the United States, Italy and Spain. The analysed material was cDNA or gDNA that came from T cells, B-cell-depleted T cells, or PBMCs.

Authors' data handling: Amplification with reference gene primers provided the estimates of nucleated cell counts. This table comes from immunoSEQ multiplex PCR, and its TCRdb copy is limited to in-frame clones, with some not included. V, J and clone size are those of that table, while D and trimming were read from the DNA. Among roughly 120,000 clones listed, roughly 86% were seen once. Only one count was recorded for this clone. Unmatched junction bases numbered 11, after V lost 3 bases and J lost 3 bases. This CDR3 is built from 17 residues. Germline V gene lookup returns CDR1 MNHEY and CDR2 SMNVEV (reference sequence).

The origin of this receptor is a human donor in a cohort sampled during active COVID-19. The sample taken for sequencing was peripheral blood. The chain links TRBV27 to TRBJ2-1; 7 bases match TRBD2. In DNA form, the CDR3 reads TGTGCCAGCAGTTTCCCAAAAAGCGGGAACCTCTACAATGAGCAGTTCTTC. This sequence encodes CASSFPKSGNLYNEQFF.